The T cell receptor (beta chain) described here comes from a study of cytotoxic CD8 clonotypes in ibrutinib-treated CLL. Study as a whole: The authors obtained response samples at a median of about 11 months of treatment, range 6 to 36.

CDR3 length: 13 amino acids. The ends were cut back, 9 bases at V and 2 bases at J, with 11 bases in the middle. Germline V gene sequence: CDR1 MNHNY, CDR2 SVGAGI (reference sequence). As to this clone: What it binds is unknown.

Study outcomes and limitations: Before falling back toward baseline at progression, clonality had risen at the time of ibrutinib response.

Assay: immunoSEQ multiplex PCR; the TCRdb copy retains only in-frame clones and omits some. The sample shows roughly 76,000 clones, around 81% of them seen only once. The chain combines TRBV6-6 with TRBJ1-3; a possible D gene is TRBD1 (5 bases). The input for sequencing was PBMCs, taken at disease progression, from a patient treated with ibrutinib. The receptor comes from a human donor with chronic lymphocytic leukemia. Here the CDR3 DNA reads TGTGCCAGTGAGGTGGGGGCTGGAAACACCATATATTTT. Residues: CASEVGAGNTIYF.